This entry lists 9 T cell receptor beta chains sequenced from one sample in a study of blood T cell repertoires in COVID-19. Generated by immunoSEQ multiplex PCR, the TCRdb table keeps only in-frame clones and is missing some. This table holds approximately 300,000 clones, roughly 89% found once. Material for sequencing was peripheral blood. Receptor source: a woman in her forties with COVID-19, enrolled during active disease.

The chain combines TRBV5-1 with TRBJ2-7; 8 positions match TRBD2. The CDR3 loop spans 14 amino acids. Germline lookup yields CDR1 SGHRS and CDR2 YFSETQ. Unmatched junction bases numbered 8, after V lost 2 bases and J lost 7 bases. CDR3 protein: CASSLSAGVQEQYF. CDR3 sequence (DNA): TGCGCCAGCAGCTTATCAGCGGGAGTGCAAGAGCAGTACTTC.

This rearrangement joins TRBV5-1 to TRBJ1-4; D is unresolved. The CDR3 sequence is 15 residues long. Trimming pared 4 bases from V and 4 bases from J, leaving 14 bases between. Germline-derived CDR1 and CDR2 are SGHRS and YFSETQ. The CDR3, as DNA: TGCGCCAGCAGCCTGACCCTGAACTATAATGAAAAACTGTTTTTT. Protein sequence: CASSLTLNYNEKLFF.

DNA of the CDR3: TGTGCCAGCAGCCCGGGACAGTATCGCTACGAGCAGTACTTC. Amino acids: CASSPGQYRYEQYF. This chain links TRBV11-2 with TRBJ2-7; TRBD1 aligns across 7 bases. In germline, CDR1 is SGHAT, CDR2 FQNNGV. The CDR3 is made up of 14 amino acids. The V segment lost 5 bases and the J segment 3 bases; nucleotides outside the gene matches: 7. The variable domain in full, completed from reference TRBV11-2 and TRBJ2-7, reads EAGVAQSPRYKIIEKRQSVAFWCNPISGHATLYWYQQILGQGPKLLIQFQNNGVVDDSQLPKDRFSAERLKGVDSTLKIQPAKLEDSAVYLCASSPGQYRYEQYFGPGTRLTVT.

The rearrangement joins TRBV28 to TRBJ1-2; no firm D call. The CDR3 contains 12 residues. Germline CDR1 and CDR2: MDHEN and SYDVKM. Trimming removed 8 bases at V and 5 bases at J, with 12 bases between. The CDR3 loop is CASRKEPYGYTF. CDR3 nucleotide sequence: TGTGCCAGCCGTAAGGAGCCTTATGGCTACACCTTC.

The chain employs TRBV27 and TRBJ1-1; 7 bases are a match to TRBD1. CDR1 MNHEY and CDR2 SMNVEV come from the germline V gene (reference sequence). The CDR3 totals 18 residues. Germline trimming cut 0 bases from V and 0 bases from J; bases unmatched to any gene: 10. This CDR3 is CASSLSGGRGRVNTEAFF. The CDR3 DNA sequence: TGTGCCAGCAGTTTATCTGGCGGAAGGGGGCGCGTGAACACTGAAGCTTTCTTT.

The J gene is TRBJ2-2, the V gene TRBV28; 9 bases align to TRBD2. The CDR3 loop spans 14 amino acids. Germline loops: CDR1 MDHEN, CDR2 SYDVKM. V gave up 7 bases and J gave up 6 bases; unmatched junction bases: 6. This CDR3 reads CASMGGREAGELFF. The CDR3 DNA reads TGTGCCAGCATGGGCGGGAGGGAAGCCGGGGAGCTGTTTTTT.

The J gene is TRBJ1-6, the V gene TRBV5-1; the D gene is possibly TRBD1 (6 bases). Germline V gene lookup returns CDR1 SGHRS and CDR2 YFSETQ. Trimming stripped 4 bases from V and 3 bases from J, with 11 bases between. The CDR3 is made up of 15 amino acids. The CDR3 here is CASSASTGYNSPLHF. DNA of the CDR3: TGCGCCAGCAGCGCATCGACAGGCTATAATTCACCCCTCCACTTT.

The chain employs TRBV6-5 and TRBJ1-2; 7 bases line up with TRBD1. Germline CDR1 is MNHEY and CDR2 is SVGAGI. This CDR3 has 14 amino acids. The V and J ends lost 5 bases and 2 bases, in that order; junction bases with no gene match: 5. The CDR3 is CASSTAGGNYGYTF. Here the CDR3 DNA reads TGTGCCAGCAGTACAGCAGGGGGGAACTATGGCTACACCTTC.

V and J are TRBV7-8 and TRBJ2-5; 11 positions agree with TRBD2. The length of the CDR3 is 14 residues. Germline CDR1 reads SGHVS; CDR2 reads FQNEAQ. Trimming took 5 bases from V and 4 from J; bases not matched to a gene: 3. The CDR3 DNA reads as TGTGCCAGCAGCAAAGGACTAGCGGGAGAGACCCAGTACTTC. This translates into CASSKGLAGETQYF.